Presented here are 30 T cell receptor beta chains from one specimen sequenced in a study of shared T cell receptors in the human thymus. Profiled with immunoSEQ multiplex PCR; TCRdb holds only in-frame clones, not every one. The table shows hundreds of thousands of clones, with 70% to 90% occurring only once. The sample also formed part of further work on human thymus T cells.

Sample: thymocytes. These receptors were obtained from a boy in the first two years of life with a congenital heart defect.

CDR3 sequence (DNA): TGTGCCACCCAGGGGGCAGGGTCAATCAATGAGCAGTTCTTC. Protein product: CATQGAGSINEQFF. The chain uses TRBV28 and TRBJ2-1; TRBD1 aligns across 8 bases. This CDR3 has 14 residues. V was clipped by 10 bases and J by 6 bases; unmatched bases: 11. Germline CDR1 is MDHEN and CDR2 is SYDVKM.

The chain recombines TRBV7-2 with TRBJ2-3, with 8 bases lining up with TRBD2. V trimming: 3 bases; J trimming: 4 bases; junction bases outside the gene matches: 6. Germline V lookup: CDR1 SGHTA, CDR2 FQGNSA. The CDR3 runs 15 residues. The CDR3 sequence is CASSFTGGESDTQYF. The CDR3 bases are TGTGCCAGCAGCTTTACGGGAGGGGAGTCAGATACGCAGTATTTT.

This clone was seen a few times. This sequence joins TRBV5-6 and TRBJ1-2, with D tentatively TRBD1 (6 bases). The CDR3 is 14 amino acids. With 2 bases removed from V and 9 bases from J, the gap between germline ends came to 17 bases. Germline V lookup: CDR1 SGHDT, CDR2 YYEEEE. The CDR3 DNA reads as TGTGCCAGCAGCTTAGAGGTGACAGGCGAGTGCTACACCTTC. Translation: CASSLEVTGECYTF.

The chain employs TRBV4-3 and TRBJ1-1; D gene unclear. The CDR3 length is 15 residues. Germline assignment: CDR1 LGHNA and CDR2 YSLEER. V was trimmed by 1 base and J by 0 bases, leaving 9 bases between them. The CDR3 protein is CASSQGARMNTEAFF. The CDR3 DNA is TGCGCCAGCAGCCAAGGGGCCAGGATGAACACTGAAGCTTTCTTT.

The rearrangement links TRBV4-2 to TRBJ2-7; D perhaps matches TRBD2 (6 bases). Germline CDR1 reads LGHNA; CDR2 reads YNFKEQ. The V end was cut by 2 bases, the J end by 5 bases, with 22 bases between. The CDR3 consists of 17 residues. The chain's CDR3 is CASSQRFWGRRVDEQYF. The CDR3 coding sequence is TGTGCCAGCAGCCAAAGGTTCTGGGGCCGGAGGGTTGACGAGCAGTACTTC.

This sequence joins TRBV5-5 and TRBJ1-6; a weak D match, TRBD1 (6 bases). Germline values: CDR1 SGHKS, CDR2 YYEKEE (reference sequence). V lost 1 base to trimming and J lost 3 bases, with 23 bases between them. CDR3 length: 20 amino acids. The CDR3 DNA reads TGTGCCAGCAGCTTGAGGGGGAAACTCCCGACACCTGACTATAATTCACCCCTCCACTTT. Translated, it gives CASSLRGKLPTPDYNSPLHF.

The chain has TRBV14 and TRBJ2-1, with 7 bases aligning to TRBD2. The germline gives CDR1 SGHDN, CDR2 FVKESK. This CDR3 is 15 amino acids long. With V trimmed by 2 bases and J by 8 bases, 9 bases remained unmatched. The CDR3 region is CASSQTSGMSDEQFF. CDR3 in DNA: TGTGCCAGCAGCCAAACCAGCGGGATGAGCGATGAGCAGTTCTTC.

This rearrangement joins TRBV5-1 to TRBJ2-3; 7 bases are a match to TRBD2. Germline-derived CDR1 and CDR2 are SGHRS and YFSETQ. CDR3 size: 16 residues. Unmatched junction bases numbered 5, after V lost 0 bases and J lost 1 base. The CDR3 sequence is CASSLGREDCTDTQYF. The CDR3 DNA reads TGCGCCAGCAGCTTGGGTCGGGAGGATTGCACAGATACGCAGTATTTT.

The genes are TRBV4-1 and TRBJ2-7, with D perhaps matching TRBD2 (5 bases). In germline, CDR1 is MGHRA, CDR2 YSYEKL. This CDR3 spans 18 amino acids. With 3 bases removed from V and 3 bases from J, the gap between germline ends came to 24 bases. The CDR3 here is CASSQQALTSGRLYEQYF. The CDR3 region has the DNA TGCGCCAGCAGCCAGCAGGCACTCACTTCGGGAAGGCTCTACGAGCAGTACTTC.

The chain has TRBV29-1 and TRBJ2-1; D unresolved. This CDR3 is built from 15 residues. Germline V lookup: CDR1 SQVTM, CDR2 ANQGSEA. V gave up 3 bases and J gave up 5 bases, with 17 bases separating them. The CDR3 sequence: CSVDPAEPKDNEQFF. DNA for the CDR3: TGCAGCGTTGACCCTGCGGAACCCAAAGACAATGAGCAGTTCTTC.

V gene TRBV7-9 combines with J gene TRBJ1-3; 9 nucleotides line up with TRBD1. CDR3 length: 16 amino acids. Germline CDR1 reads SEHNR; CDR2 reads FQNEAQ (reference sequence). After removal of 5 bases from V and 4 bases from J, the junction contained 9 bases not matched to a gene. The CDR3 reads CASSPSGQGQGNTIYF. For the CDR3, the DNA is TGTGCCAGCAGCCCGTCCGGACAGGGGCAGGGAAACACCATATATTTT.

This clone was counted a single time. This chain joins TRBV6-4 and TRBJ1-1, with a tentative D call TRBD1 (6 bases). V lost 6 bases to trimming and J lost 1 base, with 9 bases between them. The CDR3 runs to 13 residues. CDR1 is MRHNA and CDR2 is SNTAGT in the germline V gene. The CDR3 reads CASREDRNTEAFF. In DNA, the CDR3 is TGTGCCAGCAGGGAGGACAGGAACACTGAAGCTTTCTTT.

The gene calls are TRBV25-1 and TRBJ1-4; 9 nucleotides align to TRBD1. The CDR3 runs to 16 residues. Germline trimming cut 4 bases from V and 8 bases from J; bases unmatched to any gene: 11. The germline CDR1 and CDR2 sequences are MGHDK and SYGVNS. This CDR3 is CASSVKTGTGKEKLFF. CDR3 DNA sequence: TGTGCCAGCAGTGTCAAGACCGGGACAGGGAAGGAAAAACTGTTTTTT.

The J gene is TRBJ2-7, the V gene TRBV7-9; D call uncertain. Germline values: CDR1 SEHNR, CDR2 FQNEAQ (reference sequence). The CDR3 is made up of 15 amino acids. V dropped 5 bases and J dropped 2 bases, with 16 bases sitting between them. For the CDR3, the DNA is TGTGCCAGCAGCCCGGTCGGCTCAGCGCCCTACGAGCAGTACTTC. It is translated as CASSPVGSAPYEQYF. The complete variable domain, with remaining parts taken from reference TRBV7-9 and TRBJ2-7, reads DTGVSQNPRHKITKRGQNVTFRCDPISEHNRLYWYRQTLGQGPEFLTYFQNEAQLEKSRLLSDRFSAERPKGSFSTLEIQRTEQGDSAMYLCASSPVGSAPYEQYFGPGTRLTVT.

This sequence joins TRBV14 and TRBJ1-6; D gene unclear. Deletions cut 0 bases from V and 7 bases from J, with 19 bases between. Germline V gives CDR1 SGHDN, CDR2 FVKESK. This CDR3 has 18 residues. CDR3 residues: CASSQEGPSQLGNSPLHF. The CDR3, as DNA: TGTGCCAGCAGCCAAGAAGGCCCTTCACAGCTTGGCAATTCACCCCTCCACTTT.

The gene calls are TRBV15 and TRBJ2-7; 8 bases map to TRBD1. CDR1 is LNHNV, CDR2 YYDKDF, per germline (reference sequence). V lost 5 bases to trimming and J lost 0 bases; unmatched junction nucleotides: 9. The CDR3 consists of 16 residues. The CDR3 nucleotides are TGTGCCACCAGCCTCCGACAGGGGCTCTTCTCCTACGAGCAGTACTTC. Encoded protein: CATSLRQGLFSYEQYF. The full variable domain, in which reference TRBV15 and TRBJ2-7 provide the parts outside the CDR3, is DAMVIQNPRYQVTQFGKPVTLSCSQTLNHNVMYWYQQKSSQAPKLLFHYYDKDFNNEADTPDNFQSRRPNTSFCFLDIRSPGLGDTAMYLCATSLRQGLFSYEQYFGPGTRLTVT.

This chain uses TRBV6-5 with TRBJ2-3, with D tentatively TRBD1 (6 bases). The germline V and J ends were trimmed by 7 bases and 7 bases, with 15 bases remaining between them. The germline V gene has CDR1 MNHEY and CDR2 SVGAGI. This CDR3 spans 13 amino acids. The CDR3, as DNA: TGTGCCAGCAAAGGTGCACAGGGCAATACGCAGTATTTT. Its protein is CASKGAQGNTQYF.

This chain connects TRBV9 to TRBJ2-3; D is possibly TRBD1 (6 bases). Deletions cut 3 bases from V and 3 bases from J, with 14 bases between. Germline-derived CDR1 and CDR2 are SGDLS and YYNGEE. The CDR3 covers 15 residues. The CDR3 region is CASSAKGVGTDTQYF. The CDR3 coding sequence is TGTGCCAGCAGCGCCAAGGGGGTTGGAACAGATACGCAGTATTTT.

This chain joins TRBV27 and TRBJ2-7; 10 positions match TRBD1. The V segment lost 6 bases and the J segment 5 bases; nucleotides outside the gene matches: 10. The CDR3 consists of 15 residues. Germline-derived CDR1 and CDR2 are MNHEY and SMNVEV (reference sequence). The DNA for the CDR3 is TGTGCCAGCAGCGGGCCCGGGACAGGGGACCACGAGCAGTACTTC. As protein: CASSGPGTGDHEQYF.

This clone was detected once. The J gene is TRBJ2-3, the V gene TRBV7-2; 14 nucleotides line up with TRBD2. Germline CDR1 SGHTA, CDR2 FQGNSA. The CDR3 sequence is 18 residues long. V shed 1 base and J 1 base; nucleotides not matched to a gene: 4. The CDR3 protein is CASSLGETSGGGTDTQYF. Here the CDR3 DNA reads TGTGCCAGCAGCTTAGGAGAGACTAGCGGGGGGGGCACAGATACGCAGTATTTT.

This chain uses TRBV15 with TRBJ2-7; 10 bases match TRBD2. The CDR3 extends over 19 amino acids. With V trimmed by 6 bases and J by 6 bases, 23 bases remained unmatched. The germline CDR1 and CDR2 sequences are LNHNV and YYDKDF (reference sequence). The CDR3 DNA reads as TGTGCCACCAGTCAGATTACCGGGACTAGCGTACCAAAAGACCTCGAGCAGTACTTC. This encodes CATSQITGTSVPKDLEQYF. Looking up the rest from reference TRBV15 and TRBJ2-7 gives the full variable domain: DAMVIQNPRYQVTQFGKPVTLSCSQTLNHNVMYWYQQKSSQAPKLLFHYYDKDFNNEADTPDNFQSRRPNTSFCFLDIRSPGLGDTAMYLCATSQITGTSVPKDLEQYFGPGTRLTVT.

Notes on this clone: The junction shows a germline mismatch at one end, possibly a read error. The sample carries other DNA sequences with the same CDR3. The V call is TRBV25-1, the J call TRBJ1-6; D gene uncertain. The CDR3 extends over 16 amino acids. Germline V CDR1 and CDR2: MGHDK, SYGVNS. As DNA, the CDR3 is TGTGCCAGCACACGGACTGTGCCCTGGCTCAATTCCCCCCTCCACTTT. Protein product: CASTRTVPWLNSPLHF.

This chain uses TRBV29-1 with TRBJ2-2; 11 nucleotides agree with TRBD2. V gave up 5 bases and J gave up 5 bases; unmatched junction bases: 7. The germline V gene has CDR1 SQVTM and CDR2 ANQGSEA. The CDR3 contains 15 residues. CDR3 in amino acids: CSVTTSGSGTGELFF. CDR3 in DNA: TGCAGCGTTACTACTAGCGGGAGCGGTACCGGGGAGCTGTTTTTT.

As DNA, the CDR3 is TGTGCCAGCAGTTGGGAAACAGGTCCCAACTCCTACGAGCAGTACTTC. Its protein product is CASSWETGPNSYEQYF. The chain joins TRBV6-5 to TRBJ2-7; maybe TRBD1 (5 bases). V was cut by 4 bases and J by 0 bases, with 16 bases left in between. CDR1 and CDR2 (germline): MNHEY, SVGAGI. The CDR3 is made up of 16 amino acids.

In this sample, this clone turned up once. The rearrangement joins TRBV7-2 to TRBJ1-2, with no clear D. Germline V gives CDR1 SGHTA, CDR2 FQGNSA. This CDR3 has 15 amino acids. Trimming removed 5 bases from V and 3 bases from J, with 16 bases in between. Written as DNA, the CDR3 is TGTGCCAGCAGCCAAATACGGGAACCCCACTATGGCTACACCTTC. Protein: CASSQIREPHYGYTF.

V usage is TRBV4-2 and J usage is TRBJ2-3, with a possible D match to TRBD1 (6 bases). Trimming took 1 base from V and 8 from J, leaving 19 bases between them. The CDR3 runs to 16 residues. CDR1 is LGHNA and CDR2 is YNFKEQ in the germline V gene. CDR3 coding DNA: TGTGCCAGCAGCCAAGGTCCCGCTACAGGGACGATTACGCAGTATTTT. Protein sequence: CASSQGPATGTITQYF.

The gene calls are TRBV27 and TRBJ1-3; 7 bases are a match to TRBD1. The length of the CDR3 is 15 residues. Germline-derived CDR1 and CDR2 are MNHEY and SMNVEV (reference sequence). The J segment lost 4 bases and the V segment lost 4 bases, leaving 7 bases of the junction unmatched. The CDR3 coding sequence is TGTGCCAGCAGTTCCGACAGGGAAGACGGAAACACCATATATTTT. Protein product: CASSSDREDGNTIYF.

The chain uses TRBV9 and TRBJ2-5; no firm D call. V lost 1 base and J 1 base, leaving 8 bases between the germline ends. CDR3 length: 14 amino acids. Germline-derived CDR1 and CDR2 are SGDLS and YYNGEE. The CDR3: CASSVKAVQETQYF. The CDR3 bases are TGTGCCAGCAGCGTAAAGGCGGTCCAAGAGACCCAGTACTTC.

The V and J genes are TRBV5-4 and TRBJ2-7; 7 bases agree with TRBD2. Germline V gene data show CDR1 as SGHNT and CDR2 as YYREEE (reference sequence). V trimming: 4 bases; J trimming: 3 bases; junction bases outside the gene matches: 4. The CDR3 totals 13 residues. The CDR3 DNA sequence: TGTGCCAGCAGCCTTCTAGCGGACTACGAGCAGTACTTC. It is translated as CASSLLADYEQYF. The full variable domain, its missing parts supplied by reference TRBV5-4 and TRBJ2-7, is ETGVTQSPTHLIKTRGQQVTLRCSSQSGHNTVSWYQQALGQGPQFIFQYYREEENGRGNFPPRFSGLQFPNYSSELNVNALELDDSALYLCASSLLADYEQYFGPGTRLTVT.

The chain joins TRBV27 to TRBJ2-7, with 7 bases aligning to TRBD1. Germline trimming cut 5 bases from V and 3 bases from J; bases unmatched to any gene: 7. CDR3 size: 14 residues. Germline CDR1 is MNHEY and CDR2 is SMNVEV (reference sequence). The CDR3 DNA sequence: TGTGCCAGCAGTCCCCAGGGGGACGACTACGAGCAGTACTTC. The encoded protein is CASSPQGDDYEQYF.